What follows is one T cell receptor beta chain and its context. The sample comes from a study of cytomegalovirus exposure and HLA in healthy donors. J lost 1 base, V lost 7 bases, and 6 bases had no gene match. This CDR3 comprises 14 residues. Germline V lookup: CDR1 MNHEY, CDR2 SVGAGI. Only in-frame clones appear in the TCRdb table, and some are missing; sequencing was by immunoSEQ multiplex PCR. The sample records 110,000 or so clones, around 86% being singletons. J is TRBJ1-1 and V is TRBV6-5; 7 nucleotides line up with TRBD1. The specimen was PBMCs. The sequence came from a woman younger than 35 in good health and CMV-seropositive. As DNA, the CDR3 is TGTGCCAGCATCCCAAGGGACAGGAACACTGAAGCTTTCTTT. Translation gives CASIPRDRNTEAFF.